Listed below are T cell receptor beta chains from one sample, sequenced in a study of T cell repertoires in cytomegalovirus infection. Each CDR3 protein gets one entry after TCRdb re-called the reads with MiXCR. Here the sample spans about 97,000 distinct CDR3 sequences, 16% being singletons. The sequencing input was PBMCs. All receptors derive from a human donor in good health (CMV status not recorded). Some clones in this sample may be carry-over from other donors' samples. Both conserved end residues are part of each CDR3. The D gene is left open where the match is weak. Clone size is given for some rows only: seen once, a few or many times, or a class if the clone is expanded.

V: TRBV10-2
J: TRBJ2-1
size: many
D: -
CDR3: CASRAAGPYNEQFF
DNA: TGCGCCAGCAGAGCGGCGGGACCATACAATGAGCAGTTCTTC

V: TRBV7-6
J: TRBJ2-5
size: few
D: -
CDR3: CASSLGVDQETQYF
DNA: TGTGCCAGCAGCTTAGGGGTTGACCAAGAGACCCAGTACTTC

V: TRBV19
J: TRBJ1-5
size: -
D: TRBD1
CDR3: CASSSPGQGANQPQHF
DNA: TGTGCCAGTAGTTCACCGGGACAGGGGGCCAATCAGCCCCAGCATTTT

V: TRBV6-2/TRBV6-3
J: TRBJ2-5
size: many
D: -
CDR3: CASNVRGAYQETQYF
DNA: TGTGCCAGCAACGTCCGGGGGGCGTACCAAGAGACCCAGTACTTC

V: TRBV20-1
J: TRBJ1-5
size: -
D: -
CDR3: CSARDTGGHNQPQHF
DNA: TGCAGTGCTAGAGATACGGGGGGCCACAATCAGCCCCAGCATTTT

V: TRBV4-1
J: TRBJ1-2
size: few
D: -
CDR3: CASSQVSGREGGYTF
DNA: TGCGCCAGCAGCCAAGTCTCGGGAAGAGAAGGTGGCTACACCTTC

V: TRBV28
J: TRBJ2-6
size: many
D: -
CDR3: CASNSGKGTGANVLTF
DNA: TGTGCCAGCAACTCAGGAAAGGGCACTGGGGCCAACGTCCTGACTTTC

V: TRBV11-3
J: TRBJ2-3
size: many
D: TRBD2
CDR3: CASSLASGEFGDTQYF
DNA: TGTGCCAGCAGCTTAGCCAGCGGGGAATTTGGAGATACGCAGTATTTT

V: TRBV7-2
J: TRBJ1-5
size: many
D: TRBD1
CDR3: CASSLDRGSGQPQHF
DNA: TGTGCCAGCAGCTTGGACAGGGGGTCGGGTCAGCCCCAGCATTTT

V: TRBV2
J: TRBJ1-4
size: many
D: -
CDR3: CASRYRPLNEKLFF
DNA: TGTGCCAGCAGATACAGGCCGCTTAATGAAAAACTGTTTTTT

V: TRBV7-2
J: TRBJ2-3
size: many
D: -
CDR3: CASSFRGAATDTQYF
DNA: TGTGCCAGCAGCTTTCGGGGGGCGGCCACAGATACGCAGTATTTT

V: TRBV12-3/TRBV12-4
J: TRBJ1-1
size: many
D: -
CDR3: CASSLVGTLNTEAFF
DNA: TGTGCCAGCAGTTTGGTAGGGACTTTGAACACTGAAGCTTTCTTT

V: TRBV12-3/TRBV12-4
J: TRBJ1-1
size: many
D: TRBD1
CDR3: CASSRGTENTEAFF
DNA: TGTGCCAGCAGCCGCGGGACAGAGAACACTGAAGCTTTCTTT

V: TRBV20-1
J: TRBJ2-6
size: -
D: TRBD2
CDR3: CSAQSGGNVLTF
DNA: TGCAGTGCTCAGAGCGGGGGCAACGTCCTGACTTTC

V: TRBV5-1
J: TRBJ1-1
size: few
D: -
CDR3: CASSLWGVNTEAFF
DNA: TGCGCCAGCAGCTTGTGGGGAGTGAACACTGAAGCTTTCTTT

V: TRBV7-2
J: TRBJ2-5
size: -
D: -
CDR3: CASSLGRGALRQETQYF
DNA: TGTGCCAGCAGCTTAGGAAGGGGGGCACTACGTCAAGAGACCCAGTACTTC

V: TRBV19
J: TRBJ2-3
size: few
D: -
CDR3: CASSIGARDTQYF
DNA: TGTGCCAGTAGTATCGGGGCGCGCGATACGCAGTATTTT

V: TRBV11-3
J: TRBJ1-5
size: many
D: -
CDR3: CASSFSGQPQHF
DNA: TGTGCCAGCAGCTTTTCGGGACAGCCCCAGCATTTT

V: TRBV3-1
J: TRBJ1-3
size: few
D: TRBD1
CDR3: CASRVGQGEGNTIYF
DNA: TGTGCCAGCCGAGTTGGACAGGGAGAAGGAAACACCATATATTTT